This T cell receptor (beta chain) is from a study of vaccination and CD4 T cells after COVID-19. Study-wide context: Cellular stimulation was performed using overlapping spike peptides derived from SARS-CoV-2, HCoV-NL63, HCoV-OC43 and HCoV-229E. Study-wide points: Clonotypes reactive to SARS-CoV-2 had a median that went up from approximately 21 to 38, but not significantly. The authors identified 304 of 307 vaccine-specific clones in convalescent patients as spike mono-reactive.

An Oncomine TCR Beta short-read assay was used to sequence the DNA from cultured CD4+ T cells. One entry per CDR3 protein results from TCRdb running MiXCR on the PCR reads. The data show some 18,000 distinct CDR3 sequences, with more than 50% seen just once and roughly 8% held by the top ten. Regarding treatment: approximately 9-day PBMC culture with coronavirus spike peptide pools or control peptides (ViraFEST assay). Note on this clonotype: Its specificity is unknown.

The CDR3 totals 15 residues. Germline V lookup: CDR1 SGHTA, CDR2 FQGTGA. Losses at the gene ends were 4 bases for V and 5 bases for J; bases not matched to a gene: 10. This chain links TRBV7-3 with TRBJ2-7; 8 nucleotides match TRBD2. The sequencing sample was made of CD4+ T cells from blood, cultured in vitro. The sequence was obtained from a human donor who had recovered from COVID-19. CDR3 in amino acids: CASSSSGGRFHEQYF. CDR3 nucleotide sequence: TGTGCCAGCAGCTCGAGCGGGGGCAGGTTCCACGAGCAGTACTTC.